This T cell receptor (beta chain) was obtained from a study of blood T cell repertoires in COVID-19. Whole-study context: Acute and convalescent COVID-19 specimens originated in the United States, Italy and Spain. From T cells, B-cell-depleted T cells, or PBMCs came the material, which was cDNA or gDNA.

Here immunoSEQ multiplex PCR was the method, and the copy in TCRdb shows in-frame clones only, minus some. Here the sample spans tens of thousands of clones, approximately 83% being singletons. Germline CDR1 reads SQVTM; CDR2 reads ANQGSEA. The CDR3 has 13 residues. The V and J ends lost 6 bases and 3 bases, in that order; junction bases with no gene match: 7. This sequence joins TRBV29-1 and TRBJ2-7; 8 bases fit TRBD1. The sequence was collected from a human donor in a cohort sampled during active COVID-19. The sample was peripheral blood. CDR3 region: CSVPGTGFYEQYF. In DNA form, the CDR3 reads TGCAGCGTCCCGGGGACAGGCTTCTACGAGCAGTACTTC.